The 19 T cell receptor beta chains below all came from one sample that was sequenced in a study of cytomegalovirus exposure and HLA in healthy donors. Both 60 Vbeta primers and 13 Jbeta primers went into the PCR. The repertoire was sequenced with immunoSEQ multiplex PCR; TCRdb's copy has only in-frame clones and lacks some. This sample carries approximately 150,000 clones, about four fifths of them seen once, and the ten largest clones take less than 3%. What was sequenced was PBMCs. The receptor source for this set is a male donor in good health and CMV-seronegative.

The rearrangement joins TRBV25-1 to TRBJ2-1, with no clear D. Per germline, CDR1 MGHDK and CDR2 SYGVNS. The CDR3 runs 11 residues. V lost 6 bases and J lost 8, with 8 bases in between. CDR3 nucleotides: TGTGCCAGCAGCCCGCGTGATGAGCAGTTCTTC. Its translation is CASSPRDEQFF.

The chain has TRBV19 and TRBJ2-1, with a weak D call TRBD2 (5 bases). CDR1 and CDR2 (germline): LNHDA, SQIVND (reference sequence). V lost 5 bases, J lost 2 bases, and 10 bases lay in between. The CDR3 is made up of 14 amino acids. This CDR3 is CASSGPGTYNEQFF. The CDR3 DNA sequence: TGTGCCAGTAGTGGTCCGGGAACCTACAATGAGCAGTTCTTC.

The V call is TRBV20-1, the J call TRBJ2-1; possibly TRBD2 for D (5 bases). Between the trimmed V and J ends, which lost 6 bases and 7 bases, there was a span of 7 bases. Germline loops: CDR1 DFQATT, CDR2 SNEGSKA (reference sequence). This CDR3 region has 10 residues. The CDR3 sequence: CSALGNEQFF. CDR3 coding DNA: TGCAGTGCACTAGGGAATGAGCAGTTCTTC.

For the CDR3, the DNA is TGTGCCAGCAGCTTAGTAGAGGGTTACTCCTACGAGCAGTACTTC. It encodes CASSLVEGYSYEQYF. This chain uses TRBV7-8 with TRBJ2-7; D may be TRBD2 (5 bases). Between the trimmed V and J ends, which lost 1 base and 0 bases, there was a span of 10 bases. Germline CDR1 SGHVS, CDR2 FQNEAQ. The CDR3 contains 15 residues.

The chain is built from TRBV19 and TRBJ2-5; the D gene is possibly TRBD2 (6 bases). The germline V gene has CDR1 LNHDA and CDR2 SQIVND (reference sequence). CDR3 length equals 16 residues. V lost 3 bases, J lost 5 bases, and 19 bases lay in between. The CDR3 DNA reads TGTGCCAGTAGTATGCGGTTCGGGGAGGCGGAGGAGACCCAGTACTTC. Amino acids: CASSMRFGEAEETQYF. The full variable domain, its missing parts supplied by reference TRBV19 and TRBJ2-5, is DGGITQSPKYLFRKEGQNVTLSCEQNLNHDAMYWYRQDPGQGLRLIYYSQIVNDFQKGDIAEGYSVSREKKESFPLTVTSAQKNPTAFYLCASSMRFGEAEETQYFGPGTRLLVL.

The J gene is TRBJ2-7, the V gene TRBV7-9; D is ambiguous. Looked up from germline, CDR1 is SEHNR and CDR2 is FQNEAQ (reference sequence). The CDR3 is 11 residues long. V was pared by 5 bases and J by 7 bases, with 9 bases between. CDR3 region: CASSPGGEQYF. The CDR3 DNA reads TGTGCCAGCAGCCCAGGTGGGGAGCAGTACTTC. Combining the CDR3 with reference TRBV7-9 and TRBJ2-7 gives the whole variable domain DTGVSQNPRHKITKRGQNVTFRCDPISEHNRLYWYRQTLGQGPEFLTYFQNEAQLEKSRLLSDRFSAERPKGSFSTLEIQRTEQGDSAMYLCASSPGGEQYFGPGTRLTVT.

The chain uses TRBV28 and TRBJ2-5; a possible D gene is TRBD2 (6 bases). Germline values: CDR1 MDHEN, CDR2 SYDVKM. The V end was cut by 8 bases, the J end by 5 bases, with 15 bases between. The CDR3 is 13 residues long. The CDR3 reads CASRDGGRETQYF. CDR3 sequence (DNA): TGTGCCAGCCGCGACGGAGGGAGGGAGACCCAGTACTTC.

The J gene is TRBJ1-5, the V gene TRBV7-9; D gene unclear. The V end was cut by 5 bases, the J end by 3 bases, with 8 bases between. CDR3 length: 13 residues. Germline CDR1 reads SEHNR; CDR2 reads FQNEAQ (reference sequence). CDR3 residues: CASSVYINQPQHF. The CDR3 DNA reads TGTGCCAGCAGCGTTTACATCAATCAGCCCCAGCATTTT.

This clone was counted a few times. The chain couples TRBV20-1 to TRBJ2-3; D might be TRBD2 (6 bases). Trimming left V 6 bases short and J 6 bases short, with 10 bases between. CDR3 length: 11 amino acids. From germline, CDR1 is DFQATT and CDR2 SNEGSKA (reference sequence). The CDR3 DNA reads TGCAGTGCCCCCGGAGGGGATACGCAGTATTTT. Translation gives CSAPGGDTQYF.

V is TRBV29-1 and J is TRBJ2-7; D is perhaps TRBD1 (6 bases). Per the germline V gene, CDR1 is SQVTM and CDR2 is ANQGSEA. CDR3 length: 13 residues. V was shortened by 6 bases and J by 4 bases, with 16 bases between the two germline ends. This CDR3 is CSVEQGIGYEQYF. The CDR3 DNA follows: TGCAGCGTAGAACAGGGTATTGGGTACGAGCAGTACTTC.

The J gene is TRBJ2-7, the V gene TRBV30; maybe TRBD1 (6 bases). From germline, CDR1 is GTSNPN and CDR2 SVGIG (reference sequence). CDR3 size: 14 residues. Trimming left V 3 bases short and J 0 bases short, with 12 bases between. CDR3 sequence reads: CAWSWTASSYEQYF. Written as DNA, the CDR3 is TGTGCCTGGAGCTGGACAGCCAGCTCCTACGAGCAGTACTTC. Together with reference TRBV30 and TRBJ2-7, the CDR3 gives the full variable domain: SQTIHQWPATLVQPVGSPLSLECTVEGTSNPNLYWYRQAAGRGLQLLFYSVGIGQISSEVPQNLSASRPQDRQFILSSKKLLLSDSGFYLCAWSWTASSYEQYFGPGTRLTVT.

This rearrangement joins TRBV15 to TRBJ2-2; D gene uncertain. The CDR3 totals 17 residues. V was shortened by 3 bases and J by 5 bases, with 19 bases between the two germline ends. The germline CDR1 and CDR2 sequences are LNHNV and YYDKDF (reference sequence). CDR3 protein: CATSRAYDPRITGELFF. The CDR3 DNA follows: TGTGCCACCAGCAGGGCCTACGACCCTAGAATAACCGGGGAGCTGTTTTTT.

The CDR3 region is CASRTGTSEYF. In DNA, the CDR3 is TGTGCCAGTAGAACCGGGACTAGTGAGTACTTC. The chain combines TRBV19 with TRBJ2-7; 8 bases agree with TRBD2. This CDR3 has 11 amino acids. V lost 6 bases and J lost 11; bases outside the gene matches: 6. Germline values: CDR1 LNHDA, CDR2 SQIVND (reference sequence).

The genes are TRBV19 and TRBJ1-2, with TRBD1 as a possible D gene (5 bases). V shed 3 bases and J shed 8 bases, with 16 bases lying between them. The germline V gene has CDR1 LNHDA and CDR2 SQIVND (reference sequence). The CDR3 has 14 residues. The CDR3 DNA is TGTGCCAGTAGTATTCGAGCAGGGATCTACGGCTACACCTTC. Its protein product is CASSIRAGIYGYTF.

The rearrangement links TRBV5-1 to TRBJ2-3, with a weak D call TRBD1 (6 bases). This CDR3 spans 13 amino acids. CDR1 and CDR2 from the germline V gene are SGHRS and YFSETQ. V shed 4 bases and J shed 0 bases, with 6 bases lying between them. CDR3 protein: CASSDRSTDTQYF. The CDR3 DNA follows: TGCGCCAGCAGCGACAGGAGCACAGATACGCAGTATTTT.

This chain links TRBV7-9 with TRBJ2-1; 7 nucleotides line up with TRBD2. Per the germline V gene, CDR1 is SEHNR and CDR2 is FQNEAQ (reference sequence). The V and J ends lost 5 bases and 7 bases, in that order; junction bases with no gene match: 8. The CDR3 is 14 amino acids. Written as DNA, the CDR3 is TGTGCCAGCAGCCCGTACGGGAGGAGGAATGAGCAGTTCTTC. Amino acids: CASSPYGRRNEQFF.

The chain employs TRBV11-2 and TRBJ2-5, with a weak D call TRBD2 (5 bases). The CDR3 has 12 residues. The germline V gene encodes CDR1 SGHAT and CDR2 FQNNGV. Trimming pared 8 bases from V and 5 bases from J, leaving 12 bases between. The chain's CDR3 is CASRGSDETQYF. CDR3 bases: TGTGCCAGCCGAGGGTCTGATGAGACCCAGTACTTC.

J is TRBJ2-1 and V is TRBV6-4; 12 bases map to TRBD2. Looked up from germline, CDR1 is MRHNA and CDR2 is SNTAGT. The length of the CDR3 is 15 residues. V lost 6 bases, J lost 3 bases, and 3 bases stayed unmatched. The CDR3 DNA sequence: TGTGCCAGCAGCCCGACTAGCGGGAGCTACAATGAGCAGTTCTTC. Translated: CASSPTSGSYNEQFF.

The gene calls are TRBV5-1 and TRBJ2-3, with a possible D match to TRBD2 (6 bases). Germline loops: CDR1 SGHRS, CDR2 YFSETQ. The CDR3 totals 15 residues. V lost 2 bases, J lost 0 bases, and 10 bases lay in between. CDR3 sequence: CASSFSGLSTDTQYF. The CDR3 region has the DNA TGCGCCAGCAGCTTCTCGGGACTCAGCACAGATACGCAGTATTTT.